Listed here are 22 T cell receptor beta chains from one sample, sequenced in a study of shared clonotypes between healthy human individuals. Terminally differentiated effector memory CD45RA+ cells were excluded from the naive CD8 cells, which were CD45RO-negative and positively selected for CCR7. Sequencing was performed with immunoSEQ multiplex PCR; in TCRdb, only in-frame clones are kept and a portion is missing. The table has about 2.1 million clones, roughly 93% seen once. The sequencing input was naive CD8+ T cells from PBMCs. These receptors all stem from a man between 18 and 29 years old in good health. Some clones in this sample may be carry-over from other donors' samples.

This chain joins TRBV16 and TRBJ2-7; 14 bases fit TRBD2. The CDR3 totals 16 residues. Germline loops: CDR1 KGHSY, CDR2 FQNENV. V trimming: 4 bases; J trimming: 4 bases; junction bases outside the gene matches: 6. CDR3 protein: CASSPGTSGSRYEQYF. The CDR3 coding sequence is TGTGCCAGCAGCCCCGGGACTAGCGGGAGTAGGTACGAGCAGTACTTC.

The chain uses TRBV6-1 and TRBJ1-1, with D unclear. Germline V gene data show CDR1 as MNHNS and CDR2 as SASEGT. V lost 0 bases to trimming and J lost 4 bases, with 12 bases between them. The CDR3 loop spans 15 amino acids. CDR3 in amino acids: CASSEAHKGLTEAFF. CDR3 bases: TGTGCCAGCAGTGAAGCGCATAAGGGCCTCACTGAAGCTTTCTTT.

This chain connects TRBV19 to TRBJ2-7, with D perhaps matching TRBD2 (5 bases). This CDR3 has 15 residues. V was shortened by 4 bases and J by 0 bases, with 13 bases between the two germline ends. Germline V gene data show CDR1 as LNHDA and CDR2 as SQIVND (reference sequence). The DNA of the CDR3 is TGTGCCAGTAGTACAATTGCGGGCCTCTCCTACGAGCAGTACTTC. It specifies CASSTIAGLSYEQYF.

This rearrangement joins TRBV9 to TRBJ1-2; D call uncertain. The CDR3 contains 16 residues. Trimming removed 2 bases from V and 0 bases from J, with 14 bases in between. Germline V gene lookup returns CDR1 SGDLS and CDR2 YYNGEE. CDR3 protein: CASSVGEGAPNYGYTF. CDR3 in DNA: TGTGCCAGCAGCGTGGGAGAAGGAGCTCCTAACTATGGCTACACCTTC.

In DNA form, the CDR3 reads TGTGCCAGCAGCTTACCCCCGGGGATTAACTCTGGAAACACCATATATTTT. Its translation: CASSLPPGINSGNTIYF. V usage is TRBV7-9 and J usage is TRBJ1-3; D remains unclear. V shed 2 bases and J shed 0 bases, with 14 bases lying between them. Germline V gene sequence: CDR1 SEHNR, CDR2 FQNEAQ (reference sequence). The CDR3 extends over 17 amino acids.

This clone was counted a few times. This chain uses TRBV7-9 with TRBJ2-2; D remains ambiguous. Germline V gives CDR1 SEHNR, CDR2 FQNEAQ (reference sequence). The CDR3 totals 14 residues. The V and J ends lost 6 bases and 3 bases respectively, with 11 bases between them. CDR3 nucleotides: TGTGCCAGCAGGAAGCGTGGGGACACCGGGGAGCTGTTTTTT. Protein: CASRKRGDTGELFF.

J is TRBJ2-7 and V is TRBV2; D remains unclear. Trimming pared 4 bases from V and 5 bases from J, leaving 6 bases between. Germline V gives CDR1 SNHLY, CDR2 FYNNEI. This CDR3 comprises 11 residues. CDR3 residues: CASSGSDEQYF. CDR3 sequence (DNA): TGTGCCAGCAGTGGGTCAGACGAGCAGTACTTC.

This clone was seen once. The chain is built from TRBV11-3 and TRBJ2-7; 8 nucleotides agree with TRBD1. CDR3 length: 15 residues. CDR1 is SGHNT and CDR2 is YENEEA in the germline V gene. V lost 5 bases to trimming and J lost 0 bases; unmatched junction nucleotides: 6. Here the CDR3 reads CASSPGTGSSYEQYF. In DNA, the CDR3 is TGTGCCAGCAGCCCCGGGACAGGTAGCTCCTACGAGCAGTACTTC.

The chain joins TRBV27 to TRBJ1-2, with 7 positions matching TRBD1. Germline V gene sequence: CDR1 MNHEY, CDR2 SMNVEV (reference sequence). With V trimmed by 6 bases and J by 4 bases, 17 bases remained unmatched. The CDR3 runs 17 residues. CDR3 sequence: CASRPQAESGGSYGYTF. In nucleotides, the CDR3 is TGTGCCAGCAGACCACAGGCCGAATCAGGGGGGAGCTATGGCTACACCTTC.

The rearrangement uses TRBV28 and TRBJ1-1; D gene unclear. V lost 6 bases to trimming and J lost 2 bases, with 10 bases between them. The CDR3 extends over 13 amino acids. Germline V gene lookup returns CDR1 MDHEN and CDR2 SYDVKM. CDR3: CASSAGENTEAFF. CDR3 nucleotides: TGTGCCAGCAGCGCCGGGGAAAACACTGAAGCTTTCTTT.

The genes are TRBV21-1 and TRBJ1-2; TRBD1 is taken as the D call from the table, unchecked against the DNA. TRBV21-1 is listed as a pseudogene. The CDR3 length is 13 residues. This CDR3 is CASSKGSNYGYTF. The CDR3 bases are TGTGCCAGCAGCAAGGGCAGTAACTATGGCTACACCTTC.

The rearrangement joins TRBV11-2 to TRBJ2-5, with 9 positions matching TRBD2. V lost 3 bases to trimming and J lost 5 bases; unmatched junction nucleotides: 7. Germline V CDR1 and CDR2: SGHAT, FQNNGV. This CDR3 has 15 residues. The CDR3 coding sequence is TGTGCCAGCAGCTTGACATCTAGCGGGATTGAGACCCAGTACTTC. Translated: CASSLTSSGIETQYF.

The rearrangement joins TRBV29-1 to TRBJ2-3; no clear D gene. Germline CDR1 and CDR2: SQVTM and ANQGSEA. The CDR3 totals 15 residues. Trimming removed 5 bases at V and 0 bases at J, with 15 bases between. CDR3 loop: CSVKRTSSSTDTQYF. The CDR3 nucleotides are TGCAGCGTTAAAAGGACGTCTAGTAGCACAGATACGCAGTATTTT.

The V and J genes are TRBV28 and TRBJ1-5, with a tentative D call TRBD1 (6 bases). Per the germline V gene, CDR1 is MDHEN and CDR2 is SYDVKM. The CDR3 spans 16 residues. The V gene lost 6 bases and the J gene lost 7 bases, with 22 bases spanning the gap. The CDR3 loop is CASSRPRYRVYQPQHF. CDR3 DNA: TGTGCCAGCAGCCGCCCAAGGTACAGGGTATACCAGCCCCAGCATTTT.

In nucleotides, the CDR3 is TGTGCCAGCAGTTTAGATAACGGGGGCTACAATGAGCAGTTCTTC. This translates into CASSLDNGGYNEQFF. This chain connects TRBV27 to TRBJ2-1; possible D gene TRBD2, 6 bases. Trimming stripped 2 bases from V and 3 bases from J, with 11 bases between. The CDR3 loop spans 15 amino acids. Looked up from germline, CDR1 is MNHEY and CDR2 is SMNVEV (reference sequence).

V and J are TRBV27 and TRBJ2-7; 8 bases map to TRBD2. CDR1 and CDR2 (germline): MNHEY, SMNVEV (reference sequence). CDR3 size: 15 residues. J was trimmed by 5 bases and V by 6 bases; bases with no gene match: 12. CDR3 protein: CASSSVEREKDEQYF. The DNA for the CDR3 is TGTGCCAGCAGCTCTGTCGAGCGGGAGAAAGACGAGCAGTACTTC.

The chain combines TRBV28 with TRBJ1-3; D is ambiguous. The CDR3 loop spans 16 amino acids. Deletions cut 2 bases from V and 4 bases from J, with 15 bases between. Germline V gives CDR1 MDHEN, CDR2 SYDVKM. CDR3 coding DNA: TGTGCCAGCAGTTTAAGCGGAGTTTTCTTGGGAAACACCATATATTTT. It is translated as CASSLSGVFLGNTIYF.

The V call is TRBV19, the J call TRBJ2-7; a weak D match, TRBD2 (6 bases). The CDR3 covers 15 residues. Germline CDR1 is LNHDA and CDR2 is SQIVND (reference sequence). Trimming shortened V by 3 bases and J by 0 bases, and 12 bases separated the two germline ends. The chain's CDR3 is CASSIGTSPSYEQYF. The CDR3 DNA reads as TGTGCCAGTAGTATTGGGACTTCGCCCTCCTACGAGCAGTACTTC.

The J gene is TRBJ1-2, the V gene TRBV19; tentatively, D is TRBD1 (5 bases). The CDR3 consists of 15 residues. Trimming removed 6 bases from V and 4 bases from J, with 18 bases in between. Germline V gives CDR1 LNHDA, CDR2 SQIVND (reference sequence). This chain's CDR3 is CASSPRDLTSYGYTF. In DNA form, the CDR3 reads TGTGCCAGTAGCCCAAGGGACCTAACTAGCTATGGCTACACCTTC.

V is TRBV6-5 and J is TRBJ1-6, with D unresolved. V lost 2 bases, J lost 8 bases, and 16 bases lay in between. Germline lookup yields CDR1 MNHEY and CDR2 SVGAGI. This CDR3 contains 16 residues. DNA of the CDR3: TGTGCCAGCAGTTACGCCGCCTTGGCCCCTTATTCACCCCTCCACTTT. This codes for CASSYAALAPYSPLHF.

The chain couples TRBV27 to TRBJ1-2, with TRBD1 identical over 7 bases. The CDR3 totals 15 residues. Germline V gene lookup returns CDR1 MNHEY and CDR2 SMNVEV (reference sequence). The V and J ends lost 5 bases and 3 bases, in that order; junction bases with no gene match: 9. The CDR3 DNA sequence: TGTGCCAGCAGTACCCAGGGGGGGGGATACTATGGCTACACCTTC. Amino acids: CASSTQGGGYYGYTF.

The V gene is TRBV5-6, the J gene TRBJ1-2; D perhaps matches TRBD1 (5 bases). The germline V and J ends were trimmed by 0 bases and 4 bases, with 10 bases remaining between them. Germline lookup yields CDR1 SGHDT and CDR2 YYEEEE. This CDR3 region has 14 residues. CDR3 sequence (DNA): TGTGCCAGCAGCTTGGTGGGGGTACTCTATGGCTACACCTTC. Translating gives CASSLVGVLYGYTF.